The 5 T cell receptor beta chains given below trace back to one sample, sequenced in a study of regulatory T cells in long-lasting Graves disease. Construction of TCR beta libraries relied on iRepertoire HTBI primers and on Arm-PCR targeting CDR3 regions. TCRdb fed the multiplex PCR reads into MiXCR, producing one record per CDR3 protein. The repertoire holds about 460,000 distinct CDR3 sequences, roughly 22% seen once, with around 13% in the top ten. Time point reported: persistent/refractory GD, antithyroid drugs over 5 years with positive TRAb. From PBMCs, RNA was extracted and then used to make the TCR library. Sequencing was performed on peripheral blood mononuclear cells (PBMCs), taken when the disease was refractory, from a patient treated with antithyroid drugs. These receptors all stem from a female donor with Graves disease.

This clonotype was seen at least ten times. V gene TRBV2 combines with J gene TRBJ2-5; no clear D gene. The CDR3 has 11 amino acids. V was pared by 10 bases and J by 5 bases, with 11 bases between. The germline V gene has CDR1 SNHLY and CDR2 FYNNEI. This CDR3 is CATRARETQYF. The CDR3 DNA is TGTGCCACCAGAGCTCGGGAGACCCAGTACTTC.

The genes are TRBV5-4 and TRBJ1-5, with unresolved D. CDR1 SGHNT and CDR2 YYREEE come from the germline V gene (reference sequence). V dropped 5 bases and J dropped 4 bases, with 13 bases sitting between them. CDR3 length equals 14 residues. CDR3 coding DNA: TGTGCCAGCAGGCTTCGGCCCCCAAATCAGCCCCAGCATTTT. This encodes CASRLRPPNQPQHF.

Ten or more counts support this clonotype. The gene calls are TRBV12-3 or TRBV12-4 and TRBJ2-5, with D uncertain. Trimming removed 5 bases from V and 3 bases from J, with 10 bases in between. The CDR3 is 13 residues long. CDR3 nucleotides: TGTGCCAGCAGTGCTTATATAGAAGAGACCCAGTACTTC. It specifies CASSAYIEETQYF.

J is TRBJ2-1 and V is TRBV2; D may correspond to TRBD1 or TRBD2 (6 bases each). Germline CDR1 reads SNHLY; CDR2 reads FYNNEI. Trimming removed 6 bases from V and 10 bases from J, with 7 bases in between. The CDR3 is 10 amino acids. This CDR3 is CASRGGEQFF. The CDR3 region has the DNA TGTGCCAGCAGAGGGGGGGAGCAGTTCTTC.

The chain uses TRBV28 and TRBJ2-3; perhaps TRBD1 as D (6 bases). Germline V gene data show CDR1 as MDHEN and CDR2 as SYDVKM. Trimming shortened V by 5 bases and J by 0 bases, and 12 bases separated the two germline ends. The CDR3 length is 15 residues. The CDR3 coding sequence is TGTGCCAGCAGTGAAGGGACAACTAGCACAGATACGCAGTATTTT. This codes for CASSEGTTSTDTQYF.